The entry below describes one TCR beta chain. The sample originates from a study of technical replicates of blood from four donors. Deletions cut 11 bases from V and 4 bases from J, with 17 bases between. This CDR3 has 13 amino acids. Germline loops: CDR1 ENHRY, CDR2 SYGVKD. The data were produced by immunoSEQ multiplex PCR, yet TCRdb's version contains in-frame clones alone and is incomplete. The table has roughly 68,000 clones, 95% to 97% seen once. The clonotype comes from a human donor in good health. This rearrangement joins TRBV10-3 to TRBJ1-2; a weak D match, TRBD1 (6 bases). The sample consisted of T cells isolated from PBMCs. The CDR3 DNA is TGTGCCCCCACATGTCGACAGGTCTATGGCTACACCTTC. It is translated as CAPTCRQVYGYTF.